The 26 T cell receptor beta chains listed next were all sequenced from one sample in a study of blood T cell repertoires in COVID-19. Produced via immunoSEQ multiplex PCR; TCRdb's table is partial and in-frame only. The data contain approximately 73,000 clones, roughly 86% of them singletons. Sequencing was done on a sample of peripheral blood. The source of these receptors is a woman between 65 and 79 years old with acute or convalescent COVID-19.

V is TRBV13 and J is TRBJ1-1; D unresolved. The CDR3 runs 12 residues. The germline V gene has CDR1 PRHDT and CDR2 FYEKMQ (reference sequence). Trimming took 5 bases from V and 1 from J, leaving 5 bases between them. The CDR3 DNA reads TGTGCCAGCAGCCGCAGGAACACTGAAGCTTTCTTT. Its protein product is CASSRRNTEAFF.

This clone was found a few times. The chain couples TRBV10-3 to TRBJ2-2, with a tentative D call TRBD2 (5 bases). With 11 bases removed from V and 4 bases from J, the gap between germline ends came to 5 bases. CDR1 and CDR2 from the germline V gene are ENHRY and SYGVKD. There are 10 residues in the CDR3. CDR3 sequence: CAAGTGELFF. CDR3 bases: TGTGCCGCGGGCACCGGGGAGCTGTTTTTT.

The chain links TRBV30 to TRBJ1-2, with 8 bases aligning to TRBD1. This CDR3 has 13 amino acids. With 2 bases clipped from V and 7 bases from J, the junction kept 6 bases outside the gene matches. Germline assignment: CDR1 GTSNPN and CDR2 SVGIG (reference sequence). Written as DNA, the CDR3 is TGTGCCTGGAGTTCCGACAGGGGAGCTGGCTACACCTTC. Translated, it gives CAWSSDRGAGYTF.

The CDR3 is CASGQGFKYGYTF. CDR3 in DNA: TGCGCCAGCGGACAGGGGTTTAAGTATGGCTACACCTTC. The chain uses TRBV5-1 and TRBJ1-2; the match to TRBD1 covers 9 bases. CDR3 length: 13 residues. Germline V gene lookup returns CDR1 SGHRS and CDR2 YFSETQ. The V gene end was trimmed by 7 bases and the J gene end by 5 bases; junction bases not matched to a gene: 6.

This clone occurred a few times. This chain uses TRBV6-5 with TRBJ1-3, with TRBD1 identical over 7 bases. This CDR3 is 14 amino acids long. Per the germline V gene, CDR1 is MNHEY and CDR2 is SVGAGI. V lost 8 bases and J lost 2; bases outside the gene matches: 6. CDR3 amino acids: CASASRGTGNTIYF. The CDR3 nucleotides are TGTGCCAGCGCCTCCAGGGGGACTGGAAACACCATATATTTT.

The V gene is TRBV19, the J gene TRBJ2-3, with 10 bases matching TRBD2. CDR1 and CDR2 from the germline V gene are LNHDA and SQIVND (reference sequence). The CDR3 contains 15 residues. J gave up 6 bases and V 3 bases, and 6 bases lay outside the gene matches. CDR3 region: CASSITSGVTDTQYF. CDR3 nucleotide sequence: TGTGCCAGTAGTATTACTAGCGGGGTAACCGATACGCAGTATTTT.

The chain joins TRBV2 to TRBJ1-2; D is unclear. The germline CDR1 and CDR2 sequences are SNHLY and FYNNEI. V was shortened by 5 bases and J by 5 bases, with 12 bases between the two germline ends. The CDR3 is 13 residues long. The CDR3 region is CASSPRAGYGYTF. CDR3 DNA: TGTGCCAGCAGTCCCCGAGCGGGTTATGGCTACACCTTC. The full variable domain, completed using reference TRBV2 and TRBJ1-2, is EPEVTQTPSHQVTQMGQEVILRCVPISNHLYFYWYRQILGQKVEFLVSFYNNEISEKSEIFDDQFSVERPDGSNFTLKIRSTKLEDSAMYFCASSPRAGYGYTFGSGTRLTVV.

The chain carries TRBV7-9 and TRBJ2-7; D perhaps matches TRBD1 (5 bases). Germline loops: CDR1 SEHNR, CDR2 FQNEAQ (reference sequence). The CDR3 sequence is 14 residues long. Trimming left V 7 bases short and J 6 bases short, with 19 bases between. CDR3 amino acids: CASIPQGTVSEQYF. CDR3 nucleotides: TGTGCCAGCATCCCTCAGGGTACGGTTTCCGAGCAGTACTTC.

The chain employs TRBV19 and TRBJ1-5, with TRBD1 matching 10 bases. Germline CDR1 and CDR2: LNHDA and SQIVND (reference sequence). Unmatched junction bases numbered 7, after V lost 4 bases and J lost 1 base. The CDR3 length is 17 residues. CDR3 bases: TGTGCCAGTAGTAGCCCCCGGACAGGGGGAAGCAATCAGCCCCAGCATTTT. Protein: CASSSPRTGGSNQPQHF.

The chain carries TRBV11-1 and TRBJ2-7; D unresolved. Between the trimmed V and J ends, which lost 5 bases and 1 base, there was a span of 9 bases. Germline V gene data show CDR1 as SGHAT and CDR2 as FQDESV (reference sequence). The CDR3 has 13 amino acids. The CDR3, as DNA: TGTGCCAGCAGCATAGGTAGATCCTACGAGCAGTACTTC. It codes for CASSIGRSYEQYF.

The J gene is TRBJ1-3, the V gene TRBV11-2; no clear D gene. The CDR3 is 14 amino acids. Germline V gives CDR1 SGHAT, CDR2 FQNNGV. Trimming took off 0 bases at V and 2 bases at J, with 5 bases between the two ends. The CDR3 loop reads CASSLDRAGNTIYF. DNA of the CDR3: TGTGCCAGCAGCTTAGATCGAGCTGGAAACACCATATATTTT.

This chain uses TRBV3-1 (or the pseudogene TRBV3-2) with TRBJ1-1; tentative D call: TRBD1 (5 bases). Germline loops: CDR1 LGHDT, CDR2 YNNKEL (reference sequence). The ends were cut back, 1 base at V and 1 base at J, with 7 bases in the middle. The CDR3 has 14 residues. Here the CDR3 DNA reads TGTGCCAGCAGCCAAGGCCAGGGGAACACTGAAGCTTTCTTT. Translated: CASSQGQGNTEAFF.

J is TRBJ2-1 and V is TRBV2; D might be TRBD2 (5 bases). V lost 10 bases, J lost 8 bases, and 15 bases lay in between. The CDR3 runs 12 residues. Germline CDR1 SNHLY, CDR2 FYNNEI. CDR3 sequence (DNA): TGTGCCACACAAAGAGGAGGCGATGAGCAGTTCTTC. Translated, it gives CATQRGGDEQFF.

The rearrangement uses TRBV15 and TRBJ1-5, with no clear D. Looked up from germline, CDR1 is LNHNV and CDR2 is YYDKDF (reference sequence). This CDR3 has 13 amino acids. Trimming removed 0 bases at V and 4 bases at J, with 4 bases between. The CDR3 DNA reads TGTGCCACCAGCAGAGATAGAAATCAGCCCCAGCATTTT. It yields the protein CATSRDRNQPQHF.

This chain links TRBV7-2 with TRBJ1-1, with D perhaps TRBD1 (6 bases). CDR3 length: 15 amino acids. Germline loops: CDR1 SGHTA, CDR2 FQGNSA. V lost 5 bases and J lost 0, with 13 bases in between. CDR3 protein: CASSQQGVLNTEAFF. In DNA form, the CDR3 reads TGTGCCAGCAGCCAACAGGGAGTATTGAACACTGAAGCTTTCTTT.

This clone was seen only a few times. V is TRBV19 and J is TRBJ1-5; 10 positions match TRBD1. The CDR3 runs 14 residues. Germline V lookup: CDR1 LNHDA, CDR2 SQIVND (reference sequence). J lost 4 bases, V lost 5 bases, and 2 bases had no gene match. CDR3 nucleotides: TGTGCCAGTAGTCCGGACAGGGGGAATCAGCCCCAGCATTTT. This codes for CASSPDRGNQPQHF. Based on the CDR3 plus reference TRBV19 and TRBJ1-5, the full variable domain is DGGITQSPKYLFRKEGQNVTLSCEQNLNHDAMYWYRQDPGQGLRLIYYSQIVNDFQKGDIAEGYSVSREKKESFPLTVTSAQKNPTAFYLCASSPDRGNQPQHFGDGTRLSIL.

This chain uses TRBV30 with TRBJ1-6, with unresolved D. The CDR3 contains 13 residues. The ends were cut back, 3 bases at V and 7 bases at J, with 10 bases in the middle. Per the germline V gene, CDR1 is GTSNPN and CDR2 is SVGIG (reference sequence). The CDR3 protein is CAWRPVRNSPLHF. For the CDR3, the DNA is TGTGCCTGGAGACCGGTCCGAAATTCACCCCTCCACTTT.

V usage is TRBV10-3 and J usage is TRBJ1-4; D ambiguous. The V and J ends lost 6 bases and 4 bases respectively, with 12 bases between them. The germline V gene encodes CDR1 ENHRY and CDR2 SYGVKD. CDR3 length: 14 amino acids. CDR3 in DNA: TGTGCCATCAGGAGCGGGCTGGATAATGAAAAACTGTTTTTT. Protein product: CAIRSGLDNEKLFF.

The chain has TRBV3-1 (or the pseudogene TRBV3-2) and TRBJ2-5, with D perhaps matching TRBD1 (6 bases). Trimming left V 5 bases short and J 2 bases short, with 15 bases between. The length of the CDR3 is 15 residues. Germline CDR1 is LGHDT and CDR2 is YNNKEL (reference sequence). The CDR3 DNA reads TGTGCCAGCAGCTCAACAGGGTTGAGGCAAGAGACCCAGTACTTC. Translating it yields CASSSTGLRQETQYF.

The chain is built from TRBV6-5 and TRBJ1-3; perhaps TRBD1 as D (6 bases). V was shortened by 6 bases and J by 4 bases, with 13 bases between the two germline ends. Germline lookup yields CDR1 MNHEY and CDR2 SVGAGI. This CDR3 is 14 amino acids long. The CDR3: CASRTGTPGNTIYF. In nucleotides, the CDR3 is TGTGCCAGCAGAACCGGGACACCAGGAAACACCATATATTTT.

In the case of this clone: A read error may produce the germline difference seen at one junction end. The J gene is TRBJ1-1, the V gene TRBV27; possible D gene TRBD1, 6 bases. CDR1 is MNHEY and CDR2 is SMNVEV in the germline V gene (reference sequence). The CDR3 contains 14 residues. The CDR3 reads CASSPGTMKTEAFF. The CDR3 nucleotides read TGTGCCAGCAGTCCCGGGACAATGAAAACTGAAGCTTTCTTT.

This clone has only a few counts. The chain recombines TRBV7-9 with TRBJ2-5; D is possibly TRBD2 (6 bases). Germline CDR1 reads SEHNR; CDR2 reads FQNEAQ (reference sequence). The CDR3 runs 15 residues. Between the trimmed V and J ends, which lost 5 bases and 3 bases, there was a span of 16 bases. The CDR3 spells CASSAAGLGEETQYF. The CDR3 nucleotides are TGTGCCAGCAGCGCCGCGGGACTCGGGGAAGAGACCCAGTACTTC.

The V and J genes are TRBV10-3 and TRBJ2-3, with D hard to call. The CDR3 is 14 residues long. CDR1 is ENHRY, CDR2 SYGVKD, per germline. V was clipped by 0 bases and J by 1 base, with 5 bases between them. The CDR3 protein is CAISESIGTDTQYF. The CDR3 DNA reads as TGTGCCATCAGTGAGTCAATAGGCACAGATACGCAGTATTTT.

This chain joins TRBV6-4 and TRBJ2-3; 7 bases are shared with TRBD1. Trimming took 2 bases from V and 2 from J; bases not matched to a gene: 1. The CDR3 is 14 amino acids. The germline V gene has CDR1 MRHNA and CDR2 SNTAGT. CDR3 protein: CASSDTGATDTQYF. CDR3 DNA sequence: TGTGCCAGCAGTGACACAGGGGCCACAGATACGCAGTATTTT.

The chain links TRBV6-1 to TRBJ1-5, with TRBD1 matching 7 bases. The germline V gene has CDR1 MNHNS and CDR2 SASEGT. The CDR3 is made up of 15 amino acids. Germline trimming cut 3 bases from V and 3 bases from J; bases unmatched to any gene: 5. CDR3 region: CASSEGQRYNQPQHF. Here the CDR3 DNA reads TGTGCCAGCAGTGAGGGACAGAGATACAATCAGCCCCAGCATTTT.

This clone was found once. The chain has TRBV19 and TRBJ2-7, with D possibly being TRBD1 (5 bases). CDR1 LNHDA and CDR2 SQIVND come from the germline V gene (reference sequence). Trimming took off 5 bases at V and 4 bases at J, with 12 bases between the two ends. This CDR3 spans 13 amino acids. CDR3 sequence: CASSQGITYEQYF. The CDR3 bases are TGTGCCAGTAGTCAGGGAATTACGTACGAGCAGTACTTC. Variable domain in full (rest from reference TRBV19 and TRBJ2-7): DGGITQSPKYLFRKEGQNVTLSCEQNLNHDAMYWYRQDPGQGLRLIYYSQIVNDFQKGDIAEGYSVSREKKESFPLTVTSAQKNPTAFYLCASSQGITYEQYFGPGTRLTVT.